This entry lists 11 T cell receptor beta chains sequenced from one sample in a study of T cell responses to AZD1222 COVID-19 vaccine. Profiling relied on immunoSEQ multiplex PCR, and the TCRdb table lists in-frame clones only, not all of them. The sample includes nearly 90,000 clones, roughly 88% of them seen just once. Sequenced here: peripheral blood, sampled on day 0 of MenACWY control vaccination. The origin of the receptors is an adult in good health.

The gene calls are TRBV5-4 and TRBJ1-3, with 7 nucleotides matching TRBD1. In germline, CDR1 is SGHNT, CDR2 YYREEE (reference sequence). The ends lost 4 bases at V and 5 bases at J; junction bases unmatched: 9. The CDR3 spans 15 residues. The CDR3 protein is CASSQGVGQRNTIYF. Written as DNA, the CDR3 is TGTGCCAGCAGCCAGGGGGTCGGACAACGAAACACCATATATTTT.

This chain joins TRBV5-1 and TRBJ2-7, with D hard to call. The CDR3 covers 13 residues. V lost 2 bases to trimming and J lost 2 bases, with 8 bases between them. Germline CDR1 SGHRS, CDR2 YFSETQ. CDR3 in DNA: TGCGCCAGCAGCTTCGCCGGAGCCTACGAGCAGTACTTC. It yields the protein CASSFAGAYEQYF.

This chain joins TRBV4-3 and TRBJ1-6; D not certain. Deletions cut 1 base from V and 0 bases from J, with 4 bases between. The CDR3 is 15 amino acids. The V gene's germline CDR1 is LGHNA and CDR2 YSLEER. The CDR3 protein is CASSQGPSYNSPLHF. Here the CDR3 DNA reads TGCGCCAGCAGCCAAGGACCCTCCTATAATTCACCCCTCCACTTT.

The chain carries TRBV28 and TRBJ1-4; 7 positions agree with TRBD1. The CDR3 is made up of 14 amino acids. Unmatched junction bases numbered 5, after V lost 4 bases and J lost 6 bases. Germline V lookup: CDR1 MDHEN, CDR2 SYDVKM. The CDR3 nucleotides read TGTGCCAGCAGTTCACGGGACAGAGATGAAAAACTGTTTTTT. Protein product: CASSSRDRDEKLFF.

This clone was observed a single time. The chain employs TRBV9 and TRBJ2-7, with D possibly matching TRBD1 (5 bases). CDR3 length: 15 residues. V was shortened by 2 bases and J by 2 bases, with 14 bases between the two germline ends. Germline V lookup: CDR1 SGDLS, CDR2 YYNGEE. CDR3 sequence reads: CASSVGLDRPYEQYF. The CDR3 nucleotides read TGTGCCAGCAGCGTGGGCCTCGACAGACCCTACGAGCAGTACTTC. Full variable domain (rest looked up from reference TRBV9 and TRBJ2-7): DSGVTQTPKHLITATGQRVTLRCSPRSGDLSVYWYQQSLDQGLQFLIQYYNGEERAKGNILERFSAQQFPDLHSELNLSSLELGDSALYFCASSVGLDRPYEQYFGPGTRLTVT.

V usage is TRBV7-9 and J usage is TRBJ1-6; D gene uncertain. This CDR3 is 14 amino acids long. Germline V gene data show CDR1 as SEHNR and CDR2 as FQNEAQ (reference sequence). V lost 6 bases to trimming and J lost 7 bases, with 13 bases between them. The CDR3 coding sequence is TGTGCCAGCAGTCAGGCCATGGAGAATTCACCCCTCCACTTT. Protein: CASSQAMENSPLHF.

The CDR3 protein is CASSPGQGSGYTF. Written as DNA, the CDR3 is TGTGCCAGCAGTCCCGGACAGGGAAGTGGCTACACCTTC. The genes are TRBV12-3 or TRBV12-4 and TRBJ1-2, with 8 bases matching TRBD1. The length of the CDR3 is 13 residues. Trimming cost V 5 bases and J 7 bases; bases outside gene matches: 6.

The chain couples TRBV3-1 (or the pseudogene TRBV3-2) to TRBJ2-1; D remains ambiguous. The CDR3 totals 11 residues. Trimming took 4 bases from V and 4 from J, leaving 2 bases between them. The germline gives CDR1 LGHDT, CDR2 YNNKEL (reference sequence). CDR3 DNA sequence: TGTGCCAGCAGCCTTTACAATGAGCAGTTCTTC. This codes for CASSLYNEQFF.

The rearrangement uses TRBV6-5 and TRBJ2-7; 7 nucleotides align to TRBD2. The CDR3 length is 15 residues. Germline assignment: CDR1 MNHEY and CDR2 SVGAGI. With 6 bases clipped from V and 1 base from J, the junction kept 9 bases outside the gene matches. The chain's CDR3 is CASRFDWGGSYEQYF. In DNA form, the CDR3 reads TGTGCCAGCAGATTTGACTGGGGAGGGTCCTACGAGCAGTACTTC.

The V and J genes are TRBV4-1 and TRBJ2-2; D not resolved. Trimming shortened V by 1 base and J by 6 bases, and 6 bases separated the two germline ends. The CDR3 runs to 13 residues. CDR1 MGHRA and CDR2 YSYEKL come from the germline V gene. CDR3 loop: CASSQGLAGELFF. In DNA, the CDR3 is TGCGCCAGCAGCCAAGGGTTAGCCGGGGAGCTGTTTTTT.

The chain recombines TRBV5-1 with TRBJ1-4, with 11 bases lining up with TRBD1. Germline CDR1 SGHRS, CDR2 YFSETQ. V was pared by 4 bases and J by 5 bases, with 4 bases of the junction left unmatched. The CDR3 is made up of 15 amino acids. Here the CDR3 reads CASSPGQGANEKLFF. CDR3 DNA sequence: TGCGCCAGCAGCCCCGGACAGGGGGCGAATGAAAAACTGTTTTTT.